This record covers a single T cell receptor beta chain. Its specificity is unknown. This sample was included in a study of PD-1 blockade in classical Hodgkin lymphoma. Overall study: Patients were infused with nivolumab 3 mg/kg every 2 weeks.

Germline values: CDR1 SGHAT, CDR2 FQNNGV. V lost 6 bases and J lost 1, with 4 bases in between. This CDR3 has 12 amino acids. Study-level points and caveats: Patients excluded were those beginning nivolumab under 1 year after ASCT. Baseline diversity was lower in partial responders and progressors than complete responders. In CD4+ cells, TCR diversity went up significantly by C4D1, but in CD8+ cells it did not.

Time point: cycle 4 day 1 (C4D1), after more than five weeks of nivolumab. Every patient had relapsed following autologous stem cell transplantation, and cohorts differed in brentuximab vedotin exposure. Negative selection with magnets was how CD8+ T cells were isolated from the thawed PBMCs. Clones were read by immunoSEQ multiplex PCR, and TCRdb kept only the in-frame ones, dropping some. This sample yields roughly 19,000 clones, of which 88% are seen a single time; about 4.5% belongs to the top ten. This sample comprised CD8+ T cells from blood, obtained before the fourth cycle of nivolumab. This receptor was identified in a human donor with classical Hodgkin lymphoma. The chain employs TRBV11-2 and TRBJ2-4; D gene unclear. The CDR3 DNA is TGTGCCAGCAGATATGCCAAAAACATTCAGTACTTC. Translated: CASRYAKNIQYF.